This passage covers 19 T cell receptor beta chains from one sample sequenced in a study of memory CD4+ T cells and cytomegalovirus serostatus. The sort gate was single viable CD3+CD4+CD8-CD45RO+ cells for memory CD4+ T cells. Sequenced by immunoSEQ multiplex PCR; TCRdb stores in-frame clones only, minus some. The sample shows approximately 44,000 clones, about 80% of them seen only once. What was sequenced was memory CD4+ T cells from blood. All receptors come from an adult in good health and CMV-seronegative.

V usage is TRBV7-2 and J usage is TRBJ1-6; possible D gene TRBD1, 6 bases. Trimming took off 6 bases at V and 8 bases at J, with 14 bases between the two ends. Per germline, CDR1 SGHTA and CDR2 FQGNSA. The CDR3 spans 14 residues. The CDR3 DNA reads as TGTGCCAGCAGTCAGGGGACAACCTATTCACCCCTCCACTTT. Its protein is CASSQGTTYSPLHF.

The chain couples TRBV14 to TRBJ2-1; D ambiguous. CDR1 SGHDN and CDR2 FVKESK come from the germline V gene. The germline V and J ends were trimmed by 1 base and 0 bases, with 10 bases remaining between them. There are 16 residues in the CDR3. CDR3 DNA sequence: TGTGCCAGCAGCCAAGTGCTCCGCAGCTCCTACAATGAGCAGTTCTTC. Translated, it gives CASSQVLRSSYNEQFF.

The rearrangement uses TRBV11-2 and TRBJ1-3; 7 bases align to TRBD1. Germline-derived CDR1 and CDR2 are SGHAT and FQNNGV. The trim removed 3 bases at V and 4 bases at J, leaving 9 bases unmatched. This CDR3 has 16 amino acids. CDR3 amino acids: CASSFLNRGPGNTIYF. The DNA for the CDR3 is TGTGCCAGCAGCTTCTTAAACAGGGGACCGGGAAACACCATATATTTT.

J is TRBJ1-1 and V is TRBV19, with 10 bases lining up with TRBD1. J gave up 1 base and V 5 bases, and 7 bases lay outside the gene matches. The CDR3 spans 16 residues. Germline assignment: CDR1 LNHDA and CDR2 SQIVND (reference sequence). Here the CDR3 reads CASSFRDRGPNTEAFF. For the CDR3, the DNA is TGTGCCAGTAGTTTCCGGGACAGGGGCCCGAACACTGAAGCTTTCTTT.

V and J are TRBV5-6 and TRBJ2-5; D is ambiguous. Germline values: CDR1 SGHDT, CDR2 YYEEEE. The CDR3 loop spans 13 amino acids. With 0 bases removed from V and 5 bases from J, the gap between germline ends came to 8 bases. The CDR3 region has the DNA TGTGCCAGCAGCTTGGGGGTGTTGGAGACCCAGTACTTC. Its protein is CASSLGVLETQYF.

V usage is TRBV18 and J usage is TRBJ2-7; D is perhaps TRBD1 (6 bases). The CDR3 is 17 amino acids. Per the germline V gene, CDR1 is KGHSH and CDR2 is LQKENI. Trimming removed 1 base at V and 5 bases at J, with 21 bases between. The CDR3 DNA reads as TGTGCCAGCTCACCACGGGTATTCTTGGACAGCCCACACGAGCAGTACTTC. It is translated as CASSPRVFLDSPHEQYF. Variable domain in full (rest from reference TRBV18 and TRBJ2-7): NAGVMQNPRHLVRRRGQEARLRCSPMKGHSHVYWYRQLPEEGLKFMVYLQKENIIDESGMPKERFSAEFPKEGPSILRIQQVVRGDSAAYFCASSPRVFLDSPHEQYFGPGTRLTVT.

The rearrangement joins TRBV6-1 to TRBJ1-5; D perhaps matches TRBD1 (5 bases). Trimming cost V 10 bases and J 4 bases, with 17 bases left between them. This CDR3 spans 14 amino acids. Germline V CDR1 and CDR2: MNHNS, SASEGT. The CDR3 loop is CATDGAGGNQPQHF. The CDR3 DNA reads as TGTGCCACCGACGGGGCGGGGGGGAATCAGCCCCAGCATTTT.

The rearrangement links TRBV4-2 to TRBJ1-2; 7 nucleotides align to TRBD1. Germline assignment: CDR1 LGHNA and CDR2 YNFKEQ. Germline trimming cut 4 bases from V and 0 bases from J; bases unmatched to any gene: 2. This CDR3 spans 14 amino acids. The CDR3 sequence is CASSRGQANYGYTF. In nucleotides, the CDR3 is TGTGCCAGCAGCCGAGGACAGGCTAACTATGGCTACACCTTC.

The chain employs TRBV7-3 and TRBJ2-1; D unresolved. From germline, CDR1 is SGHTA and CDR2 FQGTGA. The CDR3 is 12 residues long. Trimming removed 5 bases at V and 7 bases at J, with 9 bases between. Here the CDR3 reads CASSPTGNEQFF. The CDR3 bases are TGTGCCAGCAGCCCGACCGGGAATGAGCAGTTCTTC. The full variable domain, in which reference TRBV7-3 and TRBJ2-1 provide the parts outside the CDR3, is GAGVSQTPSNKVTEKGKYVELRCDPISGHTALYWYRQSLGQGPEFLIYFQGTGAADDSGLPNDRFFAVRPEGSVSTLKIQRTERGDSAVYLCASSPTGNEQFFGPGTRLTVL.

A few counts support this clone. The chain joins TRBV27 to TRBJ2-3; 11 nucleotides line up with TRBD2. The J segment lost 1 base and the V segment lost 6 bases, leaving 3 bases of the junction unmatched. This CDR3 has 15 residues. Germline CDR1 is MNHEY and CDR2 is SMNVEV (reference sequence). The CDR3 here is CASSRLAGRTDTQYF. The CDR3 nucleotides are TGTGCCAGCAGCCGACTAGCGGGACGCACAGATACGCAGTATTTT.

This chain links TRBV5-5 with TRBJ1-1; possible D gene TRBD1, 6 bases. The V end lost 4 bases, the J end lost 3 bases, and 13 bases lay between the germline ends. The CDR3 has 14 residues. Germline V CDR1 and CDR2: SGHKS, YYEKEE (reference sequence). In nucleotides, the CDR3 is TGTGCCAGCAGCCCAAATCAGGGGTACACTGAAGCTTTCTTT. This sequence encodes CASSPNQGYTEAFF.

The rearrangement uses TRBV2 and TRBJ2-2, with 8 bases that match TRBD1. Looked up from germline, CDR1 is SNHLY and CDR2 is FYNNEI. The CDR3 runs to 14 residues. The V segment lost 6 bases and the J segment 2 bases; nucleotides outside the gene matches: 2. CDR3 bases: TGTGCCAGCAGAGGACAGGGAAACACCGGGGAGCTGTTTTTT. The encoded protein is CASRGQGNTGELFF.

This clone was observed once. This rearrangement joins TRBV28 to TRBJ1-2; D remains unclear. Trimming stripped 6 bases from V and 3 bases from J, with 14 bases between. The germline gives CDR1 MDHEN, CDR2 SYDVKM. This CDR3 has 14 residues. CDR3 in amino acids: CASRTPETYYGYTF. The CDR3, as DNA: TGTGCCAGCAGGACTCCAGAGACCTACTATGGCTACACCTTC.

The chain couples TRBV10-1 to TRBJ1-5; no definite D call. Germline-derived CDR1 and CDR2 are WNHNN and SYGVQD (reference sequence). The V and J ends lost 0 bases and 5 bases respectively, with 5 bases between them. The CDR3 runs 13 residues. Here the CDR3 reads CASSESRYQPQHF. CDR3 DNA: TGCGCCAGCAGTGAGTCGAGATATCAGCCCCAGCATTTT.

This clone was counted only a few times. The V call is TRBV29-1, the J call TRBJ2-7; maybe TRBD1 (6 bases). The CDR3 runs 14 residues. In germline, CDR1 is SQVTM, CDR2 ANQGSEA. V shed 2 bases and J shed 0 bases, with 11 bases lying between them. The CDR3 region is CSVETGPFSYEQYF. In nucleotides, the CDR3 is TGCAGCGTTGAAACAGGGCCCTTCTCCTACGAGCAGTACTTC.

CDR3: CASSNSHLSTDTQYF. CDR3 coding DNA: TGTGCCAGCAGCAATAGCCACCTTAGCACAGATACGCAGTATTTT. The chain couples TRBV9 to TRBJ2-3; D not resolved. The V and J ends lost 4 bases and 0 bases respectively, with 12 bases between them. CDR1 is SGDLS and CDR2 is YYNGEE in the germline V gene. The CDR3 consists of 15 residues.

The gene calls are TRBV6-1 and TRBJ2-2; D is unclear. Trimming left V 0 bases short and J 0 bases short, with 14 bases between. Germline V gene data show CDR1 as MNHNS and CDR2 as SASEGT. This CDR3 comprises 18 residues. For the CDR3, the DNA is TGTGCCAGCAGTGAAGCGCTTCCCCAAGCTACGAACACCGGGGAGCTGTTTTTT. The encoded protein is CASSEALPQATNTGELFF.

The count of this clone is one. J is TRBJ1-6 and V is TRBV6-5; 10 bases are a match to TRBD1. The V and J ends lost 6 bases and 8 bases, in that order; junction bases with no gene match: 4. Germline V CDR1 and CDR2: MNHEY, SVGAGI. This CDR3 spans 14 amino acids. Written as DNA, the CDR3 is TGTGCCAGCAGCAGGACAGGGGGTTATTCACCCCTCCACTTT. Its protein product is CASSRTGGYSPLHF.

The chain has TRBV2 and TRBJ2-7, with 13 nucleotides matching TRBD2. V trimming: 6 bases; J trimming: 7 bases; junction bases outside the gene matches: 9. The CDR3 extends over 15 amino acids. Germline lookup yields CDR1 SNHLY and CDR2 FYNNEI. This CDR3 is CASSEGTSGALEQYF. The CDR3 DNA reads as TGTGCCAGCAGCGAGGGGACTAGCGGGGCCCTGGAGCAGTACTTC.